Sequencing of this T cell receptor beta chain was carried out in a study of T cell responses to AZD1222 COVID-19 vaccine. As for this clone: Antigen specificity is unknown.

Sequencing was performed with immunoSEQ multiplex PCR; in TCRdb, only in-frame clones are kept and a portion is missing. The sample holds more than 150,000 clones, 90% seen once. Study-wide points: Baseline seropositivity occurred in only a handful of AZD1222 recipients. Mostly white British, mostly female donors; authors suggested clonal diversity may be underestimated.

The V end lost 0 bases, the J end lost 4 bases, and 1 base lay between the germline ends. The CDR3 totals 12 residues. Germline V gene lookup returns CDR1 MGHRA and CDR2 YSYEKL. The rearrangement links TRBV4-1 to TRBJ1-5; D is unclear. The sample here was peripheral blood, taken 28 days after the second AZD1222 dose. The sequence was collected from an adult who received the AZD1222 COVID-19 vaccine. Here the CDR3 reads CASSQDNQPQHF. The CDR3, as DNA: TGCGCCAGCAGCCAAGATAATCAGCCCCAGCATTTT.